The 28 T cell receptor beta chains below all came from one sample that was sequenced in a study of vaccination and CD4 T cells after COVID-19. Stated treatment: roughly ten-day PBMC culture with coronavirus spike peptide pools or control peptides (ViraFEST assay). Gathering of the CD4+ T cells, from the unexposed donor, took place before the COVID-19 pandemic (2011-2018). Their cognate antigens are unknown. The study sequenced cultured CD4+ T cell DNA using the Oncomine TCR Beta short-read assay. One entry per CDR3 protein, called by TCRdb with MiXCR from the PCR reads. The profile shows roughly 7,300 distinct CDR3 sequences, about 43% of them singletons. Sequencing was done on a sample of CD4+ T cells from blood, cultured in vitro. Receptors were obtained from a human donor in good health.

The chain recombines TRBV19 with TRBJ2-2, with TRBD2 as a possible D gene (6 bases). This CDR3 has 15 amino acids. Germline assignment: CDR1 LNHDA and CDR2 SQIVND (reference sequence). Trimming took 6 bases from V and 0 from J, leaving 11 bases between them. The DNA of the CDR3 is TGTGCCAGTAGCCCAGCGGGCGCGAACACCGGGGAGCTGTTTTTT. It yields the protein CASSPAGANTGELFF.

This clonotype appeared a few times. The chain is built from TRBV7-2 and TRBJ1-2, with D uncertain. The CDR3 loop spans 15 amino acids. Trimming cost V 1 base and J 0 bases, with 9 bases left between them. Germline V gene lookup returns CDR1 SGHTA and CDR2 FQGNSA. The chain's CDR3 is CASSLEMLPNYGYTF. The CDR3 coding sequence is TGTGCCAGCAGCTTAGAAATGTTACCTAACTATGGCTACACCTTC.

V and J are TRBV6-1 and TRBJ2-7, with no clear D. This CDR3 contains 13 residues. V gave up 2 bases and J gave up 2 bases, with 7 bases separating them. CDR1 and CDR2 from the germline V gene are MNHNS and SASEGT. CDR3 DNA sequence: TGTGCCAGCAGTGAACACGGAACCTACGAGCAGTACTTC. It specifies CASSEHGTYEQYF.

By share, this clonotype counts as medium-sized. The chain uses TRBV7-9 and TRBJ2-5; D gene uncertain. Trimming cost V 3 bases and J 5 bases, with 7 bases left between them. This CDR3 is built from 12 residues. Germline V CDR1 and CDR2: SEHNR, FQNEAQ (reference sequence). The CDR3 protein is CASSFSQETQYF. The CDR3 DNA reads as TGTGCCAGCAGCTTTTCCCAGGAGACCCAGTACTTC.

The chain carries TRBV20-1 and TRBJ2-7, with 7 bases matching TRBD2. Germline V gene data show CDR1 as DFQATT and CDR2 as SNEGSKA (reference sequence). This CDR3 region has 15 residues. J gave up 2 bases and V 6 bases, and 13 bases lay outside the gene matches. CDR3 nucleotide sequence: TGCAGTGCCAAACTCCCCCGGGGGGTCCCCTACGAGCAGTACTTC. Protein product: CSAKLPRGVPYEQYF.

V usage is TRBV6-5 and J usage is TRBJ1-5, with D perhaps TRBD1 (5 bases). Germline loops: CDR1 MNHEY, CDR2 SVGAGI. V was cut by 2 bases and J by 4 bases, with 21 bases left in between. The CDR3 contains 18 residues. The CDR3 sequence is CASSYHTRRRGRNQPQHF. The DNA of the CDR3 is TGTGCCAGCAGTTACCACACACGCCGTAGGGGCCGGAATCAGCCCCAGCATTTT.

In its sample, this clonotype was seen a few times. The chain employs TRBV6-1 and TRBJ2-3, with D unresolved. The CDR3 has 10 amino acids. V dropped 7 bases and J dropped 5 bases, with 4 bases sitting between them. The germline gives CDR1 MNHNS, CDR2 SASEGT. The CDR3 loop reads CASKEDTQYF. In DNA, the CDR3 is TGTGCCAGCAAAGAAGATACGCAGTATTTT.

V and J are TRBV5-1 and TRBJ2-5; D ambiguous. Germline loops: CDR1 SGHRS, CDR2 YFSETQ. The CDR3 has 16 amino acids. V was clipped by 1 base and J by 5 bases, with 18 bases between them. CDR3 region: CASSLLSGSQGETQYF. The CDR3 region has the DNA TGCGCCAGCAGCTTGTTATCGGGCAGCCAAGGCGAGACCCAGTACTTC. Filled out from reference TRBV5-1 and TRBJ2-5, the complete variable domain reads KAGVTQTPRYLIKTRGQQVTLSCSPISGHRSVSWYQQTPGQGLQFLFEYFSETQRNKGNFPGRFSGRQFSNSRSEMNVSTLELGDSALYLCASSLLSGSQGETQYFGPGTRLLVL.

This chain uses TRBV7-2 with TRBJ2-5; 7 bases align to TRBD2. The CDR3 has 14 amino acids. V was clipped by 4 bases and J by 5 bases; unmatched bases: 7. In germline, CDR1 is SGHTA, CDR2 FQGNSA. CDR3 amino acids: CASSWGTKGETQYF. The CDR3 DNA reads as TGTGCCAGCAGCTGGGGGACTAAGGGGGAGACCCAGTACTTC.

The chain combines TRBV6-1 with TRBJ1-6; 7 nucleotides match TRBD1. V lost 7 bases to trimming and J lost 9 bases; unmatched junction nucleotides: 9. Germline CDR1 and CDR2: MNHNS and SASEGT. The CDR3 loop spans 14 amino acids. The CDR3 DNA reads as TGTGCCAGCAAAGACAGGGCCGGGAGTTCACCCCTCCACTTT. The encoded protein is CASKDRAGSSPLHF.

A few counts support this clonotype. This chain links TRBV12-3 or TRBV12-4 with TRBJ1-2; D not resolved. This CDR3 has 12 residues. Between the trimmed V and J ends, which lost 6 bases and 8 bases, there was a span of 13 bases. CDR3 residues: CASSKARRGYTF. The DNA for the CDR3 is TGTGCCAGCAGCAAAGCCCGAAGGGGCTACACCTTC.

The chain carries TRBV5-8 and TRBJ1-2; D unclear. The CDR3 sequence is 13 residues long. Germline V lookup: CDR1 SGHTS, CDR2 YDEGEE. V was pared by 4 bases and J by 5 bases, with 12 bases between. The CDR3 bases are TGTGCCAGCAGCGGTACCTATTCGTATGGCTACACCTTC. This translates into CASSGTYSYGYTF.

The V and J genes are TRBV5-1 and TRBJ1-1; D is uncertain. V was trimmed by 0 bases and J by 4 bases, leaving 7 bases between them. The germline gives CDR1 SGHRS, CDR2 YFSETQ. This CDR3 is built from 13 residues. CDR3 region: CASSLESPTEAFF. The CDR3 region has the DNA TGCGCCAGCAGCTTGGAGAGTCCCACTGAAGCTTTCTTT.

This clonotype was observed a handful of times. The V gene is TRBV10-3, the J gene TRBJ2-1, with D perhaps being TRBD1 or TRBD2 (5 bases each). Per germline, CDR1 ENHRY and CDR2 SYGVKD. Trimming took 8 bases from V and 8 from J, leaving 16 bases between them. The CDR3 extends over 13 amino acids. The CDR3 loop is CAIPGARGDEQFF. CDR3 coding DNA: TGTGCCATCCCCGGGGCTAGGGGCGATGAGCAGTTCTTC.

This clonotype was counted a few times. The J gene is TRBJ2-5, the V gene TRBV7-9, with no clear D. The V end was cut by 2 bases, the J end by 1 base, with 11 bases between. The CDR3 runs to 15 residues. From germline, CDR1 is SEHNR and CDR2 FQNEAQ (reference sequence). As DNA, the CDR3 is TGTGCCAGCAGCTTAAGTGTAATGACCCAAGAGACCCAGTACTTC. This sequence encodes CASSLSVMTQETQYF.

The chain recombines TRBV9 with TRBJ1-5, with D possibly being TRBD1 (6 bases). V lost 0 bases and J lost 2, with 9 bases in between. This CDR3 is built from 15 residues. Germline values: CDR1 SGDLS, CDR2 YYNGEE. CDR3 residues: CASSVEGEGNQPQHF. CDR3 nucleotides: TGTGCCAGCAGCGTAGAGGGGGAGGGCAATCAGCCCCAGCATTTT.

The CDR3 spells CSASGTGEAFF. The DNA for the CDR3 is TGCAGTGCTAGCGGGACAGGGGAAGCTTTCTTT. The V and J genes are TRBV20-1 and TRBJ1-1, with 9 nucleotides matching TRBD1. The V and J ends lost 3 bases and 8 bases, in that order; junction bases with no gene match: 1. This CDR3 is built from 11 residues. Germline CDR1 and CDR2: DFQATT and SNEGSKA (reference sequence).

This chain joins TRBV12-3 or TRBV12-4 and TRBJ2-7, with 9 positions matching TRBD1. CDR3 length equals 16 residues. Unmatched junction bases numbered 14, after V lost 5 bases and J lost 6 bases. CDR3 residues: CASSTRIQGAYSEQYF. The DNA of the CDR3 is TGTGCCAGCAGTACCCGAATACAGGGGGCCTACTCCGAGCAGTACTTC.

The chain joins TRBV20-1 to TRBJ2-1, with TRBD2 matching 8 bases. The CDR3 is 20 residues long. Germline V gene lookup returns CDR1 DFQATT and CDR2 SNEGSKA (reference sequence). Trimming at V came to 0 bases and at J to 5 bases, leaving 21 bases not matched to a gene. The CDR3 region has the DNA TGCAGTGCTAGAGATCTCCCTTTGCTGGTGTCGGGGGGGCCCAACAATGAGCAGTTCTTC. It encodes CSARDLPLLVSGGPNNEQFF.

V is TRBV12-3 or TRBV12-4 and J is TRBJ2-5; D unresolved. The CDR3 has 14 residues. Between the trimmed V and J ends, which lost 6 bases and 3 bases, there was a span of 14 bases. CDR3 region: CASSLRPLEETQYF. The CDR3 coding sequence is TGTGCCAGCAGCCTAAGGCCCCTAGAAGAGACCCAGTACTTC.

The genes are TRBV20-1 and TRBJ2-4; TRBD2 matches at 10 bases. The CDR3 consists of 14 residues. Germline V gene lookup returns CDR1 DFQATT and CDR2 SNEGSKA (reference sequence). The ends lost 2 bases at V and 7 bases at J; junction bases unmatched: 5. The CDR3 protein is CSARYLSGGNIQYF. The CDR3 region has the DNA TGCAGTGCTAGATACCTTAGCGGGGGGAACATTCAGTACTTC.

This sequence joins TRBV2 and TRBJ1-1; no definite D call. Germline V gene data show CDR1 as SNHLY and CDR2 as FYNNEI. With 7 bases removed from V and 7 bases from J, the gap between germline ends came to 13 bases. The CDR3 has 12 amino acids. This CDR3 reads CASTLGLFEAFF. The CDR3 coding sequence is TGTGCCAGCACCCTCGGACTCTTTGAAGCTTTCTTT.

The V and J genes are TRBV11-2 and TRBJ1-1; the D is unclear. V was clipped by 5 bases and J by 0 bases, with 10 bases between them. The germline gives CDR1 SGHAT, CDR2 FQNNGV. The CDR3 consists of 14 residues. CDR3 protein: CASSQKPMNTEAFF. The CDR3, as DNA: TGTGCCAGCAGCCAGAAGCCCATGAACACTGAAGCTTTCTTT. Variable domain in full (rest from reference TRBV11-2 and TRBJ1-1): EAGVAQSPRYKIIEKRQSVAFWCNPISGHATLYWYQQILGQGPKLLIQFQNNGVVDDSQLPKDRFSAERLKGVDSTLKIQPAKLEDSAVYLCASSQKPMNTEAFFGQGTRLTVV.

The chain couples TRBV7-2 to TRBJ2-2; a possible D gene is TRBD2 (6 bases). CDR3 length equals 13 residues. Per germline, CDR1 SGHTA and CDR2 FQGNSA. V dropped 4 bases and J dropped 5 bases, with 8 bases sitting between them. This chain's CDR3 is CASSYGLTGELFF. The CDR3, as DNA: TGTGCCAGCAGCTACGGACTAACCGGGGAGCTGTTTTTT. The entire variable domain, with the rest obtained from reference TRBV7-2 and TRBJ2-2, is as follows: GAGVSQSPSNKVTEKGKDVELRCDPISGHTALYWYRQSLGQGLEFLIYFQGNSAPDKSGLPSDRFSAERTGGSVSTLTIQRTQQEDSAVYLCASSYGLTGELFFGEGSRLTVL.

This clonotype was picked up one time. J is TRBJ2-3 and V is TRBV11-2; D is possibly TRBD1 or TRBD2 (5 bases each). V dropped 5 bases and J dropped 5 bases, with 23 bases sitting between them. CDR3 size: 17 residues. The germline V gene encodes CDR1 SGHAT and CDR2 FQNNGV. Written as DNA, the CDR3 is TGTGCCAGCAGCCCTTGGGCTAGCAATGGGGGTCGAGATACGCAGTATTTT. Its translation is CASSPWASNGGRDTQYF.

This clonotype was observed a few times. V usage is TRBV19 and J usage is TRBJ1-5; the D gene is possibly TRBD1 (5 bases). V was pared by 3 bases and J by 9 bases, with 15 bases between. The CDR3 loop spans 14 amino acids. The germline gives CDR1 LNHDA, CDR2 SQIVND (reference sequence). The CDR3 region has the DNA TGTGCCAGTAGTATTGGGCGGGGGGACCTGCCCCAGCATTTT. Its translation is CASSIGRGDLPQHF.

The V gene is TRBV6-5, the J gene TRBJ2-7; 8 positions agree with TRBD2. This CDR3 has 16 amino acids. Germline CDR1 MNHEY, CDR2 SVGAGI. Trimming removed 4 bases from V and 0 bases from J; junction bases left unmatched: 8. In DNA form, the CDR3 reads TGTGCCAGCAGTTCCCCGGGAGGGACGAGCTCCTACGAGCAGTACTTC. Translation gives CASSSPGGTSSYEQYF.

The chain joins TRBV20-1 to TRBJ1-1; tentative D call: TRBD1 (6 bases). The CDR3 totals 13 residues. In germline, CDR1 is DFQATT, CDR2 SNEGSKA (reference sequence). V gave up 7 bases and J gave up 0 bases, with 12 bases separating them. This CDR3 is CSVNRDLNTEAFF. CDR3 DNA: TGCAGTGTGAACAGGGACTTGAACACTGAAGCTTTCTTT.